This TCR beta chain was sequenced during a study of cytotoxic CD8 clonotypes in ibrutinib-treated CLL. Findings of the study overall: Clonality went up at ibrutinib response and then declined back toward baseline at progression.

V lost 4 bases and J lost 4, with 17 bases in between. Per the germline V gene, CDR1 is SGHRS and CDR2 is YFSETQ. The CDR3 extends over 15 amino acids. Sequencing was performed with immunoSEQ multiplex PCR; in TCRdb, only in-frame clones are kept and a portion is missing. Among approximately 26,000 clones listed, over 55% were seen once. Remarks on this clone: Its antigen is not identified.

The chain uses TRBV5-1 and TRBJ1-1; unclear D gene. The source of this sequence is a human donor with chronic lymphocytic leukemia. The source material was PBMCs, sampled after 12 months of ibrutinib treatment. This CDR3 is CASSTRGGWSTEAFF. The CDR3 bases are TGCGCCAGCAGCACCCGGGGAGGGTGGAGCACTGAAGCTTTCTTT. Combining the CDR3 with reference TRBV5-1 and TRBJ1-1 gives the whole variable domain KAGVTQTPRYLIKTRGQQVTLSCSPISGHRSVSWYQQTPGQGLQFLFEYFSETQRNKGNFPGRFSGRQFSNSRSEMNVSTLELGDSALYLCASSTRGGWSTEAFFGQGTRLTVV.